This T cell receptor beta chain emerged from a study of monozygotic twins with inflammatory bowel disease. The CDR3 spans 16 residues. Per the germline V gene, CDR1 is SEHNR and CDR2 is FQNEAQ (reference sequence). TCRdb processed the 5' RACE reads again and assigns one entry to each CDR3 protein, with no DNA. This sample lists a few hundred thousand distinct CDR3 sequences; its ten largest clones have under 3%. The chain couples TRBV7-9 to TRBJ1-1; TCRdb's assignment of TRBD1 cannot be checked, as there is no DNA. The specimen was blood. The receptor comes from a human donor with ulcerative colitis or Crohn's disease, or a healthy co-twin of an affected twin (not recorded which). The CDR3 region is CASSPPGQGHLTEAFF.